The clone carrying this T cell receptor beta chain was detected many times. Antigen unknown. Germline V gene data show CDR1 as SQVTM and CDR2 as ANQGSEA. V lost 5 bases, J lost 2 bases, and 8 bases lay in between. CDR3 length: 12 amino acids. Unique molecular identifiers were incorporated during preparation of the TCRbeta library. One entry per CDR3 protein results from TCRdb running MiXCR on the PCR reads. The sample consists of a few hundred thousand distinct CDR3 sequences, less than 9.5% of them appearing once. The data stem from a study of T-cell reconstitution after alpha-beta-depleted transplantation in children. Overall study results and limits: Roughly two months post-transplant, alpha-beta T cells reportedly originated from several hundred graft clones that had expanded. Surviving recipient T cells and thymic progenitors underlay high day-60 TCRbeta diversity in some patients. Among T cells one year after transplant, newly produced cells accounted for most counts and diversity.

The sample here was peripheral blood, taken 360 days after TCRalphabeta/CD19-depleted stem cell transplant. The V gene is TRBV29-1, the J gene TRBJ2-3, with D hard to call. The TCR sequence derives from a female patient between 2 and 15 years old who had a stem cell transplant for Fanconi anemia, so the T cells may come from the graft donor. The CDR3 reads CSVSSITDTQYF. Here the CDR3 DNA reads TGCAGCGTTTCGTCAATCACAGATACGCAGTATTTT.